The present entry profiles one TCR beta chain with its context. These data originate in a study of CD8 T cells in Susac syndrome. It was with random hexamers that about 0.45 to 1 ug RNA was reverse transcribed. The TCR beta CDR3 was amplified by immunoSEQ multiplex PCR across 54 Vbeta, 13 Jbeta. One entry per CDR3 protein results from TCRdb running MiXCR on the immunoSEQ multiplex PCR reads. The data show roughly 220,000 distinct CDR3 sequences, about 95% seen once. TCR beta was sequenced from blood CD8+ and CD4+ T cells. CDR1 is PRHDT and CDR2 is FYEKMQ in the germline V gene (reference sequence). The CDR3 loop spans 15 amino acids. V was clipped by 4 bases and J by 5 bases, with 17 bases between them.

The J gene is TRBJ2-5, the V gene TRBV13, with D possibly being TRBD2 (5 bases). The TCR sequence derives from a human donor with Susac syndrome. Sequenced material: CD4+ T cells from PBMCs. The CDR3 DNA follows: TGTGCCAGCAGCTCCGGACTGCGGAACGTCGAGACCCAGTACTTC. This sequence encodes CASSSGLRNVETQYF.